Below are 10 T cell receptor beta chains sequenced from a single sample in a study of tumor-infiltrating lymphocytes in oesophageal squamous cell carcinoma. TCRdb re-derived calls from the PCR reads in MiXCR, one entry per CDR3 protein. The sample includes fewer than 15,000 distinct CDR3 sequences, about half of them seen just once. Sequences were obtained from blood. The receptors were sampled from a female donor with esophageal squamous cell carcinoma.

Turning to this clonotype: No conserved phenylalanine or tryptophan is present at the end of the CDR3, so a read error is the likely explanation. No DNA is shown, since the ends of the CDR3 on it are uncertain; the CDR3 is the one TCRdb lists. The chain is built from TRBV7-6 and TRBJ1-1; the table calls TRBD1, which could not be checked here. Counting both end residues, the CDR3 totals 18 amino acids. CDR1 is SGHVS and CDR2 is FNYEAQ in the germline V gene. CDR3 amino acids: CASSFGTGYWVSPSILVM.

The J gene is TRBJ2-5, the V gene TRBV6-2 or TRBV6-3, with a tentative D call TRBD1 (6 bases). The V end lost 5 bases, the J end lost 13 bases, and 23 bases lay between the germline ends. Germline V gives CDR1 MNHEY, CDR2 SVGEGT. The CDR3 consists of 14 residues. CDR3 coding DNA: TGTGCCAGCAGTGCATTCAGGGACACCGGGGAGCTGTACTTC. It codes for CASSAFRDTGELYF.

The DNA of the CDR3 is TGTGCCAGCAGCTTGGCCCCCTGGGAAGAGCAGTTCTTC. It yields the protein CASSLAPWEEQFF. The chain has TRBV7-3 and TRBJ2-6; no clear D. Matching the DNA end better, TRBJ2-1 makes the J call doubtful. The CDR3 totals 13 residues. The germline V gene has CDR1 SGHTA and CDR2 FQGTGA.

This clonotype was detected a few times. This clone may be a read error of a much larger clone one base away. The chain is built from TRBV5-4 and TRBJ2-3; TRBD2 matches at 7 bases. V lost 0 bases to trimming and J lost 14 bases; unmatched junction nucleotides: 15. The CDR3 has 15 residues. The germline V gene encodes CDR1 SGHNT and CDR2 YYREEE (reference sequence). The CDR3 here is CASSLEVGRARELYF. Written as DNA, the CDR3 is TGTGCCAGCAGCTTGGAGGTTGGAAGGGCGCGGGAGCTGTATTTT.

The chain combines TRBV6-9 with TRBJ1-2; TRBD1 matches 7 bases. Germline V gene sequence: CDR1 MNHGY, CDR2 SVAAGI. The length of the CDR3 is 15 residues. The ends lost 3 bases at V and 8 bases at J; junction bases unmatched: 12. In DNA, the CDR3 is TGTGCCAGCAGTTACCCCCAGGAGGGGGCGAAAGGCTACACCTTC. Its protein product is CASSYPQEGAKGYTF.

The chain employs TRBV10-2 and TRBJ2-7, with a tentative D call TRBD1 (6 bases). The assigned J gene may be wrong: the sequence end matches TRBJ1-2 better. Germline V gene lookup returns CDR1 WSHSY and CDR2 SAAADI. The CDR3 spans 12 residues. The CDR3 is CASRKTGSGYTF. The CDR3 nucleotides read TGCGCCAGCAGGAAGACAGGATCTGGCTACACCTTC.

The rearrangement joins TRBV7-2 to TRBJ2-6, with D possibly TRBD1 on 6 matching bases. The CDR3 spans 15 residues. With 5 bases removed from V and 0 bases from J, the gap between germline ends came to 8 bases. The germline V gene encodes CDR1 SGHTA and CDR2 FQGNSA. This CDR3 is CASSPQGSGANVLTF. CDR3 bases: TGTGCCAGCAGCCCACAGGGCTCTGGGGCCAACGTCCTGACTTTC.

By share, this clonotype ranks as medium-sized. The CDR3 sequence: CASSLVVQTWRWDEQFF. CDR3 nucleotides: TGTGCCAGCAGCTTAGTAGTACAGACATGGAGATGGGATGAGCAGTTCTTC. This chain uses TRBV11-2 with TRBJ2-1; D not certain. Trimming removed 1 base at V and 8 bases at J, with 21 bases between. The CDR3 has 17 amino acids. The germline CDR1 and CDR2 sequences are SGHAT and FQNNGV.

This clonotype was counted ten times or more. CDR3 sequence: CASSLFGRRGTEAFF. The CDR3 bases are TGTGCCAGCAGCTTGTTCGGCAGGAGAGGCACTGAAGCTTTCTTT. The chain joins TRBV5-6 to TRBJ1-1; no firm D call. V was trimmed by 1 base and J by 4 bases, leaving 14 bases between them. Germline values: CDR1 SGHDT, CDR2 YYEEEE. The CDR3 contains 15 residues.

Comments on this clonotype: The junction shows a germline mismatch at one end, possibly a read error. The gene calls are TRBV5-3 and TRBJ1-6, with D perhaps matching TRBD1 (5 bases). TRBV5-3 is an ORF, and what it does is uncertain. This CDR3 is built from 17 residues. Written as DNA, the CDR3 is TGTGCCAGCAGCTCTCCCAAGGTGGGCAGGGATAATTCACCCCTCCACTTT. Translating gives CASSSPKVGRDNSPLHF.